A selection of T cell receptor beta chains follows, all from one sample in a study of identifying expanded T cells in peripheral blood. The assay was immunoSEQ multiplex PCR, and TCRdb's table has in-frame clones only and misses some. This sample carries under 95,000 clones, approximately 91% of them seen once, and the ten largest clones take approximately 3%. The specimen was blood. The receptors were gathered from a person between 18 and 70 years old in good health. The CDR3 runs from the conserved cysteine through the conserved F or W. The order of the fields is V gene, clone size, J gene, CDR3 length, D gene, CDR3 protein, CDR3 DNA. A D gene is named only where the DNA matches it firmly. Not every row has a clone size; where given, it reads once, few, many or a size class.

TRBV5-1	once	TRBJ2-7	13	NA	CASRGTLPYEQYF	TGCGCCAGCAGAGGGACTCTTCCCTACGAGCAGTACTTC
TRBV7-2	NA	TRBJ2-2	15	TRBD2	CASSPRTSGGEELFF	TGTGCCAGCAGCCCTCGGACTAGCGGGGGGGAGGAGCTGTTTTTT
TRBV6-1	NA	TRBJ1-1	13	NA	CASSYKDGIEAFF	TGTGCCAGCAGTTATAAGGACGGAATTGAAGCTTTCTTT
TRBV29-1	NA	TRBJ2-6	16	NA	CSALTDRSGGANVLTF	TGCAGCGCCTTGACAGATCGTTCGGGGGGGGCCAACGTCCTGACTTTC
TRBV28	once	TRBJ1-5	13	NA	CASSRDNNQPQHF	TGTGCCAGCTCCCGGGACAATAATCAGCCCCAGCATTTT
TRBV27	few	TRBJ1-1	12	NA	CASSFLNTEAFF	TGTGCCAGCAGTTTCTTGAACACTGAAGCTTTCTTT
TRBV2	NA	TRBJ2-7	11	NA	CASSESGPPAF	TGTGCCAGCAGTGAATCGGGACCTCCAGCCTTC
TRBV7-8	NA	TRBJ1-5	16	NA	CASSPSQQGSNQPQHF	TGTGCCAGCAGCCCCTCCCAACAGGGTAGCAATCAGCCCCAGCATTTT
TRBV9	once	TRBJ2-3	14	NA	CASSVAGLTDTQYF	TGTGCCAGCAGCGTAGCTGGCCTCACAGATACGCAGTATTTT
TRBV7-3	NA	TRBJ2-5	16	TRBD2	CASSLGLAGDQETQYF	TGTGCCAGCAGCTTAGGACTAGCGGGAGACCAAGAGACCCAGTACTTC
TRBV5-1	NA	TRBJ1-2	14	NA	CASSFGQEDYGYTF	TGCGCCAGCAGCTTCGGGCAGGAAGACTATGGCTACACCTTC
TRBV28	NA	TRBJ1-1	12	NA	CASSLDRSEAFF	TGTGCCAGCAGTCTCGATAGATCCGAAGCTTTCTTT
TRBV10-3	NA	TRBJ2-1	13	TRBD2	CAISGDYYNEQFF	TGTGCCATCAGCGGGGACTACTACAATGAGCAGTTCTTC
TRBV6-5	NA	TRBJ2-7	11	NA	CASSKGRSQYF	TGTGCCAGCAGTAAGGGACGGTCGCAGTACTTC
TRBV25-1	NA	TRBJ2-1	14	NA	CASSPIARGNEQFF	TGTGCCAGCAGTCCCATAGCCCGTGGCAATGAGCAGTTCTTC
TRBV4-3	NA	TRBJ2-2	16	NA	CASSPVGGRDTGELFF	TGCGCCAGCAGTCCCGTAGGGGGGCGCGACACCGGGGAGCTGTTTTTT
TRBV27	NA	TRBJ2-3	16	NA	CASSSGRVQFTDTQYF	TGTGCCAGCAGTTCTGGTCGGGTACAGTTCACAGATACGCAGTATTTT